The source of this T cell receptor beta chain is a study of CD8+CD57+ T cells in acquired aplastic anemia. Study as a whole: Sorted CD4+ and CD8+ cell DNA averaged 3.2 ug.

TCR beta VDJ combinations and CDR3 sequences were profiled from genomic DNA. MiXCR was run by TCRdb on the reads, yielding one entry per CDR3 protein. The data hold about 160,000 distinct CDR3 sequences, with about 50% observed a single time. Whole-study findings and limits: Patients shared twenty-nine CD8+ CDR3 sequences with controls.

Before being chosen for sequencing, patients had shown CD8+CD57+ cell expansion by flow cytometry. About this clonotype itself: What it recognizes is unknown.

The sequence was collected from a human donor with aplastic anemia. Sequenced input: sorted CD4+, CD8+, or CD8+CD57+ T cells (not recorded which) from PBMCs.

The CDR3 loop reads CASSLRDSIYEQYF. CDR3 nucleotides: TGTGCCAGTAGTCTGAGGGACTCAATCTACGAGCAGTACTTC. The V and J genes are TRBV19 and TRBJ2-7, with D possibly being TRBD2 (6 bases). This CDR3 contains 14 residues. Between the trimmed V and J ends, which lost 5 bases and 3 bases, there was a span of 14 bases. Germline V gives CDR1 LNHDA, CDR2 SQIVND (reference sequence). The whole variable domain, remainder taken from reference TRBV19 and TRBJ2-7, is DGGITQSPKYLFRKEGQNVTLSCEQNLNHDAMYWYRQDPGQGLRLIYYSQIVNDFQKGDIAEGYSVSREKKESFPLTVTSAQKNPTAFYLCASSLRDSIYEQYFGPGTRLTVT.